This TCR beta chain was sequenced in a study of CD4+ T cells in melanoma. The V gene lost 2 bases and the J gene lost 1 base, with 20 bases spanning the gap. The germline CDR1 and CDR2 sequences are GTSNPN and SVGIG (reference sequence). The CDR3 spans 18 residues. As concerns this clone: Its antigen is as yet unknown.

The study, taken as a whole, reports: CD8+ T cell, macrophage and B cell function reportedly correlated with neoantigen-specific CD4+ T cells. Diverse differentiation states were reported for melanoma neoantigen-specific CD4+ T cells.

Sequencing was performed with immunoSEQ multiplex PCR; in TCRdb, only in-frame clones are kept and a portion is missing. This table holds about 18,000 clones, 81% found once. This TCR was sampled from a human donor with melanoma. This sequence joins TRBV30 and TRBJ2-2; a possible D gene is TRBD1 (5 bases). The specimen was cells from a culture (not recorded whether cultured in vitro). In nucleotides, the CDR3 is TGTGCCTGGAGTTCTAAGGACCTAGGGGTTCGGAACACCGGGGAGCTGTTTTTT. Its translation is CAWSSKDLGVRNTGELFF.